A single T cell receptor beta chain is shown here with its context. The antigen it binds to is not known. Base-call qualities are not available, and no considerably larger clone is one nucleotide away. In the same sample, other DNA sequences code for this CDR3. This entry comes from a study of T cell responses to AZD1222 COVID-19 vaccine listed by TCRdb under 2021. About the full investigation: AZD1222 recipients with second doses at about 4 weeks or about 12 weeks were pooled, because spike-specific TCR depth and breadth did not differ between schedules. A total of 240 or so trial participants underwent TCR sequencing, of whom some 200 had received two doses of AZD1222 and some 25 had received two doses of the MenACWY control vaccine. Trial participants were enrolled into age subgroups of 18-55, 56-69 and 70-plus years, which contained about 150, 27 and 61 TCR-sequenced participants, respectively.

What the research found in general, with its limitations: Nearly half of unique spike-specific TCRs reportedly recognized epitopes outside regions mutated in the B.1.351 and B.1.1.7 variants. A significant rise in spike-specific TCR breadth and depth was observed after two AZD1222 doses relative to day 0 and relative to MenACWY recipients. In the small 56-69-year group, the increase in depth fell short of significance, most likely because of low power. The whole spike protein was spanned by vaccine-associated CD4 TCRs, and dominant responses were seen in regions 160-218 and 743-854. Because no samples from the day 14 peak response were available, repertoires could be characterized only after the peak T cell response. Conclusions about previously exposed vaccinees were limited because only a handful of AZD1222 recipients were SARS-CoV-2 seropositive at baseline. Participants were mostly white British and included more females than males, and it was suggested by the authors that clonal diversity may have been underestimated.

The CDR3 regions of human TCRbeta chains were subjected to immunosequencing. Per the source publication's procedure: TCRs in the repertoires were matched against a reference library of SARS-CoV-2-specific TCRs that had been generated with the MIRA antigen-specificity platform. Breadth was defined as the fraction of unique TCRs that were SARS-CoV-2-associated, and depth was defined as the fraction of total T cells that were SARS-CoV-2-associated. Using the MIRA data, each spike-specific TCR was mapped to the spike region that the TCR reacts to and placed in a CD4 or CD8 class. Log10-transformed breadth and depth values were compared by one-way ANOVA with Sidak's multiple comparisons tests. In its TCRdb copy, this immuneACCESS table keeps in-frame sequences only and misses some clones. Where compared with another copy, unresolved V genes explain less than half of these, and the others have no known cause. V, J and clone size are taken as reported in that table, and D and trimming were inferred from the DNA itself. Recorded for this sample are approximately 110,000 clones; roughly 90% of them occurred a single time. The ten largest clones take up about 1.2% of the sample.

The sample's time point label, in plain terms: baseline before first vaccination. The vaccinee samples were drawn from two UK trials, COV001 and COV002, one of which was a single-blind randomized controlled phase 2/3 trial testing AZD1222 (ChAdOx1 nCoV-19) in healthy adults. Trial participant PBMC samples were collected at day 0 and day 28 after the second dose for TCRbeta chain sequencing. This TCR was sampled from an adult in good health. The sequencing used peripheral blood, collected on day 0 of AZD1222 vaccination.

CDR3 protein: CASSFLGSYEQYF. In nucleotide form, the sequence is TGTGCCAGCAGTTTTCTAGGAAGCTACGAGCAGTACTTC. The sequence links TRBV27 to TRBJ2-7; the D gene identity is not certain. Trimming costs V 3 bases and J 3 bases, and their ends lie 9 bases apart. Reading from cysteine to phenylalanine, the CDR3 counts 13 amino acids. The CDR3 DNA has 39 bases and is translated from base 1. CDR1 and CDR2 are drawn from the germline V gene (reference sequence): MNHEY, SMNVEV.